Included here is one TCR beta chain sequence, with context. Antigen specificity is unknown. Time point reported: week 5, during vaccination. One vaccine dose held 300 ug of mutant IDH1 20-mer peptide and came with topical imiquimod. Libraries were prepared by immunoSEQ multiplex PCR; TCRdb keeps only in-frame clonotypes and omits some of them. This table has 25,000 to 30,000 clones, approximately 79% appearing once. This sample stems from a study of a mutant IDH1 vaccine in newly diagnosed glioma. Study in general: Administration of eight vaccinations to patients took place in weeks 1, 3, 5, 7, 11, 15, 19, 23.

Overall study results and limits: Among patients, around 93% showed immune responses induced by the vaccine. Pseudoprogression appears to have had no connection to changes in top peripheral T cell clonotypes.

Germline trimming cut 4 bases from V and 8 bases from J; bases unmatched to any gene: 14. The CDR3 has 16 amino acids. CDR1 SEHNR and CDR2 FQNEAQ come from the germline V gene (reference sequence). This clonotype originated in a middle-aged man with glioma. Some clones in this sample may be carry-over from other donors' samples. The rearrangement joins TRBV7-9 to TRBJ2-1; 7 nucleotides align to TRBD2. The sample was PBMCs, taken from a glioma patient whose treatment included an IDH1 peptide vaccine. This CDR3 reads CASSSTLFGGWDEQFF. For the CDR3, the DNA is TGTGCCAGCAGCTCGACCCTCTTCGGGGGGTGGGATGAGCAGTTCTTC.